This is a list of T cell receptor beta chains from one sample in a study of T cell clones after liver transplantation. Here immunoSEQ multiplex PCR was the method, and the copy in TCRdb shows in-frame clones only, minus some. The table lists 9,500 to 15,000 clones, nearly 75% of them singletons. Sequenced material: CD8+ T cells from blood, taken at the 22-month timepoint. Receptor source: a human patient who received a liver transplant. The graft donor may have given rise to some T cells. CDR3s include the opening cysteine and the closing phenylalanine or tryptophan. The D gene is left open where the match is weak.

TRBJ2-6 | TRBD1 | TRBV19 | CASSDPPVQGAKGANVLTF
TRBJ2-7 | TRBD2 | TRBV28 | CASSSPVRAGEVEQYF
TRBJ2-7 | TRBD2 | TRBV9 | CASSEGLAGSYEQYF
TRBJ2-5 | NA | TRBV6-5 | CASSYGDIQETQYF
TRBJ1-1 | NA | TRBV14 | CASSQDNGNTEAFF
TRBJ2-1 | TRBD1 | TRBV4-3 | CASSQGWTGSLSYNEQFF
TRBJ1-1 | TRBD1 | TRBV9 | CASSPHYGQGAEAFF
TRBJ2-5 | TRBD2 | TRBV9 | CASSVGRGGQETQYF
TRBJ2-1 | NA | TRBV25-1 | CASSEYSLTNEQFF
TRBJ2-7 | TRBD2 | TRBV5-1 | CASSPWGGEDEQYF
TRBJ2-7 | NA | TRBV28 | CASLSHLLTYEQYF
TRBJ2-7 | NA | TRBV7-9 | CASSLGAESSYEQYF
TRBJ2-7 | TRBD2 | TRBV18 | CASSPQASGVSSSYEQYF
TRBJ2-3 | TRBD2 | TRBV10-3 | CAISGGREGRSDTQYF
TRBJ2-5 | TRBD2 | TRBV6-5 | CASRAGLAGTETQYF
TRBJ2-1 | TRBD2 | TRBV5-6 | CASSSATSGEYNEQFF
TRBJ2-7 | TRBD1 | TRBV5-1 | CASSSDRGAYEQYF
TRBJ2-7 | NA | TRBV11-2 | CASSLVPAGPFYEQYF
TRBJ2-3 | NA | TRBV6-1 | CASSERAFERADTQYF
TRBJ2-1 | TRBD1 | TRBV29-1 | CSVLPGTGGYEQFF
TRBJ2-7 | NA | TRBV21-1 | CASYLSGRFFGQYF
TRBJ1-1 | NA | TRBV5-6 | CASQWGYTEAFF
TRBJ1-3 | NA | TRBV7-1 | CASSPTESGNTIYF
TRBJ1-6 | NA | TRBV6-5 | CASRGTHYNSPLHF
TRBJ2-7 | NA | TRBV27 | CASSFGGSTYEQYF
TRBJ2-2 | TRBD1 | TRBV5-1 | CASSSPGQGVTGELFF
TRBJ1-3 | NA | TRBV7-9 | CASSLWREDTIYF
TRBJ2-3 | NA | TRBV6-6 | CASSSSGANTDTQYF
TRBJ1-1 | TRBD1 | TRBV28 | CASRYRGGTEAFF
TRBJ2-5 | TRBD1 | TRBV11-2 | CASRRTGPQETQYF
TRBJ1-4 | NA | TRBV5-8 | CASSFRGGAALNEKLFF
TRBJ2-7 | TRBD2 | TRBV27 | CASSLSGIGNEQYF
TRBJ2-1 | NA | TRBV7-6 | CASSLALADEQFF
TRBJ1-2 | NA | TRBV5-6 | CASSLVTSMGYTF
TRBJ2-7 | NA | TRBV27 | CASRRTGTYEQYF
TRBJ2-3 | NA | TRBV7-9 | CASSLPPAFEGDTQYF
TRBJ2-7 | TRBD1 | TRBV7-9 | CASRSDRAYEYEQYF
TRBJ2-7 | NA | TRBV7-7 | CASSLGERNEQYF
TRBJ2-2 | TRBD2 | TRBV11-2 | CASSHGTSGRTGELFF
TRBJ2-3 | NA | TRBV7-2 | CASSPTGRSTDTQYF
TRBJ2-1 | NA | TRBV28 | CASTLGGRGEQFF
TRBJ1-1 | NA | TRBV9 | CASRGTDPFMAFF
TRBJ1-4 | NA | TRBV5-5 | CASSLWGGKLFF
TRBJ1-2 | NA | TRBV5-6 | CASSPGGQPLYGYTF
TRBJ1-2 | NA | TRBV5-4 | CASSLWGGRGGYTF
TRBJ2-4 | NA | TRBV9 | CASSVGKGLAKNIQYF
TRBJ1-1 | NA | TRBV28 | CASSLFDRNTEAFF
TRBJ1-3 | NA | TRBV9 | CASEGGLGNTIYF
TRBJ1-2 | NA | TRBV4-2 | CASSQGEYGYTF
TRBJ1-4 | TRBD1 | TRBV11-3 | CASSPGGHNEKLFF
TRBJ2-1 | TRBD2 | TRBV27 | CASSLDSGGAISYNEQFF
TRBJ1-4 | NA | TRBV11-2 | CASSFSEKLFF
TRBJ2-1 | NA | TRBV19 | CASPRCVEQFF
TRBJ2-7 | NA | TRBV4-1 | CASSLTGTNYEQYF
TRBJ2-7 | TRBD1 | TRBV5-4 | CASSLRTGGFNEQYF
TRBJ2-7 | TRBD2 | TRBV30 | CAWNDGRAEQYF
TRBJ2-4 | NA | TRBV15 | CATSTGDTQNIQYF
TRBJ2-2 | NA | TRBV25-1 | CASSDHTGRTGELFF
TRBJ2-2 | NA | TRBV4-3 | CASSQVDYGTGELFF
TRBJ1-3 | NA | TRBV27 | CASKGSGNTIYF